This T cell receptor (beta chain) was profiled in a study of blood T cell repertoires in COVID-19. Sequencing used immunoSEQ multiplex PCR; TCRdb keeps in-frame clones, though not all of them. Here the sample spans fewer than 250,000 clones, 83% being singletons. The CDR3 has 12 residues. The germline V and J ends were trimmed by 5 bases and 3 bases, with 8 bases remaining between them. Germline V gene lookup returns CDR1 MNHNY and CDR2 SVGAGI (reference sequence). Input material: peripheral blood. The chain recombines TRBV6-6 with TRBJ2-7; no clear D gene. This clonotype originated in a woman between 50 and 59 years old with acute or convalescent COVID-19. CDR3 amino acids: CASSSQFYEQYF. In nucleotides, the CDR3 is TGTGCCAGCAGTAGTCAGTTCTACGAGCAGTACTTC.